This T cell receptor beta chain is drawn from a study of T cell responses to AZD1222 COVID-19 vaccine. V lost 2 bases and J lost 7, with 11 bases in between. Germline CDR1 is ENHRY and CDR2 is SYGVKD. This CDR3 has 13 amino acids. The repertoire was sequenced with immunoSEQ multiplex PCR; TCRdb's copy has only in-frame clones and lacks some. The sample consists of approximately 90,000 clones, approximately 92% of them appearing once. The sequence was obtained from an adult in good health. This sequence joins TRBV10-3 and TRBJ1-1, with D uncertain. This specimen was peripheral blood, taken on day 0 of AZD1222 vaccination. The CDR3 DNA is TGTGCCATCAGTGAGCCGGACCGCATTGAAGCTTTCTTT. Its protein is CAISEPDRIEAFF.